This T cell receptor (beta chain) was profiled in a study of blood T cell repertoires in COVID-19. About the research overall: Whether acute or convalescent, the COVID-19 samples came from the United States, Italy and Spain.

This clone was counted a few times. Original analysis: Cell counts per sample came from amplifying reference gene primers. Assay: immunoSEQ multiplex PCR; the TCRdb copy retains only in-frame clones and omits some. That table furnishes V, J and clone size, whereas the DNA furnished D and trimming. This sample has about 160,000 clones, with about 86% found just once. A Seattle source enrolled patients during active infection and followed them longitudinally. Specimen: peripheral blood. This sequence was found in a woman in her 70s with COVID-19, enrolled during active disease.

The CDR3 sequence: CASSYAQGAGNTIYF. DNA of the CDR3: TGTGCCAGCAGTTACGCACAGGGGGCTGGAAACACCATATATTTT. This chain joins TRBV6-9 and TRBJ1-3; 8 bases match TRBD1. The CDR3 consists of 15 residues. CDR1 MNHGY and CDR2 SVAAGI come from the germline V gene. The V segment lost 3 bases and the J segment 2 bases; nucleotides outside the gene matches: 3.